The clone carrying this T cell receptor (beta chain) was observed a few times. Every diagnosis used clinical symptoms, serum thyroxine and TRAb, thyroid ultrasound and orbital computed tomography. The entry originates in a study of T cells in Graves' hyperthyroidism and ophthalmopathy. Amplified TCR beta CDR3 regions derived from RNA transcripts. Using the HTBI primer set, a first-round RT-PCR was run on the TCR CDR3. TCRdb called the multiplex PCR reads again in MiXCR, with one record for every CDR3 protein. The sample lists hundreds of thousands of distinct CDR3 sequences, around 20% occurring once. CDR1 SGHTS and CDR2 YDEGEE come from the germline V gene. V lost 5 bases and J 6 bases, leaving 20 bases between the germline ends. The CDR3 consists of 16 residues.

This clonotype was sampled from a man in his thirties or forties with Graves' ophthalmopathy. This chain uses TRBV5-8 with TRBJ2-2, with D tentatively TRBD1 or TRBD2 (6 bases each). What was sequenced was blood. The DNA of the CDR3 is TGTGCCAGCAGTATGGACAGCACTAGCTTGGCCGGGGAGCTGTTTTTT. Its protein is CASSMDSTSLAGELFF.